This entry concerns a single T cell receptor (beta chain). Only in-frame clones appear in the TCRdb table, and some are missing; sequencing was by immunoSEQ multiplex PCR. The sample gives some 530,000 clones, roughly 88% of which show up once; roughly 3.1% is in the top ten. The data are from a study of blood T cell repertoires in COVID-19. Study context: Sites across the United States, Italy and Spain contributed samples from acute and convalescent COVID-19. The analysed material was cDNA or gDNA that came from T cells, B-cell-depleted T cells, or PBMCs.

V lost 4 bases, J lost 6 bases, and 13 bases lay in between. The CDR3 spans 13 residues. The genes are TRBV12-3 or TRBV12-4 and TRBJ2-7; possible D gene TRBD2, 6 bases. Sample: peripheral blood. The receptor comes from a human donor in a cohort sampled during active COVID-19. CDR3 protein: CASSWRARGEQYF. DNA of the CDR3: TGTGCCAGCAGTTGGAGGGCGCGCGGCGAGCAGTACTTC.